This T cell receptor (beta chain) emerged from a study of PD-1 blockade in classical Hodgkin lymphoma (dated by TCRdb to the early 2020s). Regarding the study in general: Nivolumab dosing was 3 mg/kg intravenously every 2 weeks, continuing until either disease progression or unacceptable toxicity. The study used CyTOF and TCR beta sequencing to define a peripheral blood immune signature of response to PD-1 blockade in classical Hodgkin lymphoma.

CDR1 LNHDA and CDR2 SQIVND are derived from the germline V gene (reference sequence). Its CDR3 holds 14 amino acids, cysteine through phenylalanine. This entry keeps only the CDR3 DNA: 42 bases, framed from base 1. V loses 3 bases at its end and J loses 1 base; junction bases beyond the gene matches: 2. The time point label corresponds to: cycle 2 day 1 (C2D1) of nivolumab. All trial patients had relapsed after autologous stem cell transplantation, with cohorts A, B and C differing in prior brentuximab vedotin exposure. The trial cohort included 56 patients with relapsed/refractory classical Hodgkin lymphoma, and each patient had a best overall response of complete response, partial response or progressive disease. In the multi-cohort phase II CheckMate 205 trial, trial patients received single-agent nivolumab. An independent review committee assessed best overall response by applying the 2007 International Working Group response criteria. PBMCs from the trial were collected at three points: immediately before nivolumab initiation (C1D1), and during therapy at cycle 2 day 1 and cycle 4 day 1. Peripheral blood was collected in 8 mL Vacutainer Cell Preparation Tubes, from which PBMCs were isolated by centrifugation and then cryopreserved.

Comment on this clone: The antigen it binds to is not known. Base quality data are lacking; no much larger clone is found one base away.

The Qiagen DNeasy kit was used to extract genomic DNA from unsorted PBMCs and from the negatively selected CD4+ and CD8+ fractions. Using primers that anneal to V and J segments, immunoSEQ multiplex PCR amplified the TCR beta CDR3 regions. A synthetic immune receptor repertoire was used to minimize amplification bias, and remaining bias was computationally removed after sequencing. For the original study's pipeline: Custom Python scripts were used to quantify repertoire diversity as the Shannon entropy index. Unsorted, CD4+ and CD8+ repertoires were analyzed separately, except in combined analyses where CD4+ and CD8+ sequences were merged in silico. A clone counted as expanded when the clone's frequency after treatment rose at least 2-fold relative to C1D1, and clones undetected at baseline were given a pseudocount of 0.5. Singleton clones were defined as clones with 0 or 1 copy at C1D1, and non-singleton clones were defined as clones with 2 or more copies. Clones expanded in unsorted samples were annotated as CD4+, CD8+ or unknown by matching protein sequences in sorted samples from the same patient. Wilcoxon tests on paired samples were used to test diversity changes from C1D1 to C4D1. TCRdb re-hosts the immuneACCESS table, in-frame sequences only. Its copies lack some clones; in the studies checked, an unresolved V gene accounts for under half of them, and the cause for the rest is not known. V, J and clone size are taken as reported in that table, and D and trimming were inferred from the DNA itself. Across this sample there are tens of thousands of clones, with over 60% seen only once. 15% to 20% of the sample is in the top ten clones.

Results the study describes overall, beyond this receptor: Only a single clinical trial cohort was studied, and what caused the repertoire differences, possibly disease activity or prior therapy, remained undefined. Newly diagnosed patients were reported to have lower baseline TCR diversity than healthy donors, and relapsed/refractory patients were reported to have lower baseline TCR diversity still. CD4+ but not CD8+ TCR diversity rose significantly by C4D1 (p=0.0027 vs p=0.16), most apparent in complete responders (p=0.02). Trial patients with a complete response had baseline diversity similar to that of newly diagnosed patients, while partial responders and progressors had significantly lower diversity. Patients starting nivolumab less than 1 year after ASCT had lower diversity and were excluded from later analyses to avoid confounding by immune reconstitution.

This receptor was taken from a human donor with classical Hodgkin lymphoma. The material was peripheral blood mononuclear cells (PBMCs), obtained before the second cycle of nivolumab. The rearranged segments are TRBV19 and TRBJ2-7, and 8 junctional nucleotides match TRBD1. The CDR3 loop reads CASSIRDRSYEQYF. Here is the DNA: TGTGCCAGTAGTATCCGGGACAGGTCCTACGAGCAGTACTTC.